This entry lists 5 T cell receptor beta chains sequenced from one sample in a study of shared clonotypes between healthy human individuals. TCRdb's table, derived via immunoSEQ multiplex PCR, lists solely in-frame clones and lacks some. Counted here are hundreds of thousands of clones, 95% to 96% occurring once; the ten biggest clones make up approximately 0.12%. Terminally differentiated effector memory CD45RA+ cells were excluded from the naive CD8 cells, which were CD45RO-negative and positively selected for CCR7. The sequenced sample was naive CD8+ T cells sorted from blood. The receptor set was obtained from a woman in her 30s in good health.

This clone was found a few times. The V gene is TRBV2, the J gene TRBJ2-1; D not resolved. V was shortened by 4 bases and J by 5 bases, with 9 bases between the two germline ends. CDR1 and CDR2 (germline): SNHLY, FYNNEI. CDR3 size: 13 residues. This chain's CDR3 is CASSGGFDNEQFF. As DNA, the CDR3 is TGTGCCAGCAGTGGGGGATTTGACAATGAGCAGTTCTTC. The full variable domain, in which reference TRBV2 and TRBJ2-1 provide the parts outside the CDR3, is EPEVTQTPSHQVTQMGQEVILRCVPISNHLYFYWYRQILGQKVEFLVSFYNNEISEKSEIFDDQFSVERPDGSNFTLKIRSTKLEDSAMYFCASSGGFDNEQFFGPGTRLTVL.

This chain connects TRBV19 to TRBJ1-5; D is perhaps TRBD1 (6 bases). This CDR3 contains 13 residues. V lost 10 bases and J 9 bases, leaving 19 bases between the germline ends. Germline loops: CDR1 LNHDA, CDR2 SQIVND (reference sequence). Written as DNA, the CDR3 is TGTGCCACCACAGGGTTGGGGGTCTGGCCCCAGCATTTT. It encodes CATTGLGVWPQHF.

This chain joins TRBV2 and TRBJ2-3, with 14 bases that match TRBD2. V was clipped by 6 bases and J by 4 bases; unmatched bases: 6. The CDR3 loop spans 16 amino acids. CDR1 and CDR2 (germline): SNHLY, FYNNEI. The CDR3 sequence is CASSRLAGGAADTQYF. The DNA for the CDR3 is TGTGCCAGCAGCCGACTAGCGGGAGGGGCGGCAGATACGCAGTATTTT.

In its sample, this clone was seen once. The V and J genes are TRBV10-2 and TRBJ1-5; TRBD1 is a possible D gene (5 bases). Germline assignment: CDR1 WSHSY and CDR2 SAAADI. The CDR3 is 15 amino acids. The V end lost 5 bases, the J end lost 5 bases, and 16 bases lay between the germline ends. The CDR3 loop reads CASSLGTETHQPQHF. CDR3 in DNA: TGCGCCAGCAGTCTGGGGACTGAGACCCATCAGCCCCAGCATTTT.

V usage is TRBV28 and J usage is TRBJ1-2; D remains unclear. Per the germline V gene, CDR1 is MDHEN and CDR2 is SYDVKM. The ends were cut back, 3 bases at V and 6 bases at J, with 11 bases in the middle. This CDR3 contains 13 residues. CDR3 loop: CASSFVRTDGYTF. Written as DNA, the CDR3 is TGTGCCAGCAGTTTCGTCCGTACCGATGGCTACACCTTC.